This TCR beta chain is from a study of PD-1 blockade in classical Hodgkin lymphoma. On the study more broadly: With a 2-week interval, patients received intravenous nivolumab at 3 mg/kg. Study findings and constraints: By C4D1, CD4+ diversity increased significantly, especially in complete responders. Before treatment, complete responders showed about the same diversity as newly diagnosed patients.

Germline V gene data show CDR1 as LGHNT and CDR2 as FRNRAP. The CDR3 loop spans 15 amino acids. The V and J ends lost 5 bases and 0 bases, in that order; junction bases with no gene match: 4. Here immunoSEQ multiplex PCR was the method, and the copy in TCRdb shows in-frame clones only, minus some. Of roughly 12,000 clones detected, roughly 80% appear once; the ten largest clones hold approximately 25%. As regards this clone: What it binds is unknown.

Exposure to brentuximab vedotin varied, and each patient had relapsed following autologous stem cell transplantation. After PBMCs were thawed, their CD8+ T cells were isolated by magnetic negative selection. Best overall response was complete response, partial response or progressive disease in these relapsed/refractory classical Hodgkin lymphoma patients. Sample: CD8+ T cells from blood, taken at baseline. V is TRBV12-5 and J is TRBJ2-7; 10 bases align to TRBD2. The TCR sequence derives from a human donor with classical Hodgkin lymphoma. The CDR3 bases are TGTGCTAGTGGTCCCCGGACTAGCGGCTCCTACGAGCAGTACTTC. This gives the protein CASGPRTSGSYEQYF.